The 30 T cell receptor beta chains in this list originate from one sample, sequenced in a study of T cells after yellow fever vaccination. TCRdb re-called the 5' RACE reads with MiXCR, one entry per CDR3 protein. The sample gives 200,000 to 250,000 distinct CDR3 sequences, about 3% of which show up once; 3.2% is in the top ten. The specimen comprised CD4+ T cells sorted from PBMCs, sampled 10 days after the yellow fever booster vaccination. All receptors come from a man in his late teens or twenties who received the YFV17D yellow fever vaccine.

About this clonotype: One base away lies a much larger clone, so this may be a sequencing read error. The chain uses TRBV7-2 and TRBJ1-2; no definite D call. The V gene's germline CDR1 is SGHTA and CDR2 FQGNSA. V lost 5 bases, J lost 3 bases, and 4 bases lay in between. CDR3 length: 11 residues. The CDR3 loop is CASSDYYGYTF. DNA of the CDR3: TGTGCCAGCAGCGATTACTATGGCTACACCTTC. Supplemented by reference TRBV7-2 and TRBJ1-2, the full variable domain reads GAGVSQSPSNKVTEKGKDVELRCDPISGHTALYWYRQSLGQGLEFLIYFQGNSAPDKSGLPSDRFSAERTGGSVSTLTIQRTQQEDSAVYLCASSDYYGYTFGSGTRLTVV.

This clonotype was detected many times. The genes are TRBV28 and TRBJ2-1, with 7 positions matching TRBD1. Trimming at V came to 8 bases and at J to 1 base, leaving 11 bases not matched to a gene. Looked up from germline, CDR1 is MDHEN and CDR2 is SYDVKM. This CDR3 is 16 amino acids long. The CDR3 coding sequence is TGTGCCAGCGACCAACCATTCAGGGGGTCCTACAATGAGCAGTTCTTC. As protein: CASDQPFRGSYNEQFF.

This clonotype was recorded at least ten times. The rearrangement uses TRBV20-1 and TRBJ1-5, with TRBD1 identical over 7 bases. Losses at the gene ends were 3 bases for V and 1 base for J; bases not matched to a gene: 6. This CDR3 region has 15 residues. Germline CDR1 DFQATT, CDR2 SNEGSKA (reference sequence). The CDR3 DNA follows: TGCAGTGCTAGCCCGACAGGGAACAGCAATCAGCCCCAGCATTTT. Protein sequence: CSASPTGNSNQPQHF.

In its sample, this clonotype was seen many times. CDR3 amino acids: CASTLGQGTDEQFF. In DNA, the CDR3 is TGTGCCAGCACCCTCGGACAGGGTACGGATGAGCAGTTCTTC. The chain joins TRBV28 to TRBJ2-1; 8 bases agree with TRBD1. J lost 8 bases, V lost 7 bases, and 10 bases had no gene match. The length of the CDR3 is 14 residues. The germline CDR1 and CDR2 sequences are MDHEN and SYDVKM. The full variable domain, in which reference TRBV28 and TRBJ2-1 provide the parts outside the CDR3, is DVKVTQSSRYLVKRTGEKVFLECVQDMDHENMFWYRQDPGLGLRLIYFSYDVKMKEKGDIPEGYSVSREKKERFSLILESASTNQTSMYLCASTLGQGTDEQFFGPGTRLTVL.

This clonotype was seen many times. V is TRBV5-1 and J is TRBJ2-3; D is unclear. Germline V gene lookup returns CDR1 SGHRS and CDR2 YFSETQ. The CDR3 runs to 15 residues. V was clipped by 0 bases and J by 3 bases, with 11 bases between them. CDR3 in DNA: TGCGCCAGCAGCTTGGGAAATGTGGGGACAGATACGCAGTATTTT. It is translated as CASSLGNVGTDTQYF.

This clonotype was recorded many times. The rearrangement joins TRBV10-3 to TRBJ2-3, with 9 positions matching TRBD1. This CDR3 spans 16 amino acids. V shed 4 bases, J shed 1 base, and the junction held 6 bases outside the gene matches. Germline CDR1 ENHRY, CDR2 SYGVKD. CDR3 in DNA: TGTGCCATCAGTGTATTACAGGGGGCTGGCACAGATACGCAGTATTTT. This encodes CAISVLQGAGTDTQYF.

At least ten counts were recorded for this clonotype. The rearrangement uses TRBV27 and TRBJ2-7, with 8 bases matching TRBD1. The CDR3 covers 14 residues. The trim removed 6 bases at V and 2 bases at J, leaving 6 bases unmatched. Germline V CDR1 and CDR2: MNHEY, SMNVEV (reference sequence). The CDR3 sequence: CASRSLQGAYEQYF. CDR3 coding DNA: TGTGCCAGCAGATCCCTACAGGGGGCCTACGAGCAGTACTTC.

This clonotype showed up many times. The genes are TRBV29-1 and TRBJ1-2; unclear D gene. The CDR3 is made up of 13 amino acids. Germline V gene sequence: CDR1 SQVTM, CDR2 ANQGSEA. The ends were cut back, 0 bases at V and 2 bases at J, with 7 bases in the middle. For the CDR3, the DNA is TGCAGCGTTGAAGAGCAACAGAACTATGGCTACACCTTC. It encodes CSVEEQQNYGYTF.

This clonotype was counted many times. The rearrangement uses TRBV11-2 and TRBJ2-7; D perhaps matches TRBD2 (6 bases). With 9 bases removed from V and 5 bases from J, the gap between germline ends came to 17 bases. There are 13 residues in the CDR3. Germline V lookup: CDR1 SGHAT, CDR2 FQNNGV. CDR3 region: CASGASEGDEQYF. CDR3 DNA: TGTGCCAGTGGGGCTAGCGAAGGCGACGAGCAGTACTTC.

A few counts support this clonotype. This chain connects TRBV20-1 to TRBJ1-3; D is ambiguous. The germline V gene has CDR1 DFQATT and CDR2 SNEGSKA (reference sequence). V was shortened by 0 bases and J by 1 base, with 7 bases between the two germline ends. CDR3 size: 14 residues. DNA of the CDR3: TGCAGTGCTAGAGATCCGAGGTCTGGAAACACCATATATTTT. This translates into CSARDPRSGNTIYF.

The V and J genes are TRBV7-2 and TRBJ2-1, with D tentatively TRBD2 (6 bases). The germline V gene has CDR1 SGHTA and CDR2 FQGNSA. This CDR3 has 16 residues. V was clipped by 1 base and J by 4 bases, with 14 bases between them. The CDR3 protein is CASSLEASAFYNEQFF. The CDR3 region has the DNA TGTGCCAGCAGCTTAGAGGCTAGCGCCTTTTACAATGAGCAGTTCTTC.

This clonotype showed up many times. This sequence joins TRBV7-2 and TRBJ2-7; D may correspond to TRBD1 or TRBD2 (5 bases each). V shed 4 bases and J shed 6 bases, with 13 bases lying between them. CDR3 length equals 13 residues. From germline, CDR1 is SGHTA and CDR2 FQGNSA. The CDR3 loop reads CASSSRGQGEQYF. For the CDR3, the DNA is TGTGCCAGCAGCTCGAGGGGTCAGGGCGAGCAGTACTTC.

This clonotype was seen at least ten times. The chain employs TRBV20-1 and TRBJ2-2, with TRBD2 identical over 8 bases. Germline CDR1 reads DFQATT; CDR2 reads SNEGSKA (reference sequence). This CDR3 region has 16 residues. With 3 bases clipped from V and 2 bases from J, the junction kept 8 bases outside the gene matches. The CDR3 sequence is CSASGPGLGNTGELFF. Here the CDR3 DNA reads TGCAGTGCTAGCGGCCCGGGACTAGGCAACACCGGGGAGCTGTTTTTT.

This clonotype came up a few times. This chain links TRBV5-1 with TRBJ2-5; D unresolved. The length of the CDR3 is 12 residues. Germline loops: CDR1 SGHRS, CDR2 YFSETQ. The germline V and J ends were trimmed by 7 bases and 1 base, with 8 bases remaining between them. The CDR3 sequence is CASGQPQETQYF. Written as DNA, the CDR3 is TGCGCCAGCGGGCAGCCCCAAGAGACCCAGTACTTC.

This clonotype was detected only a few times. The chain has TRBV12-3 or TRBV12-4 and TRBJ1-2, with D maybe TRBD1 (6 bases). V lost 2 bases and J lost 7, with 17 bases in between. The CDR3 consists of 15 residues. The chain's CDR3 is CASSLFHGLRGGYTF. CDR3 nucleotide sequence: TGTGCCAGCAGTTTATTTCACGGTCTCAGGGGTGGCTACACCTTC.

The chain employs TRBV7-6 and TRBJ2-2; TRBD1 might be the D (5 bases). Germline values: CDR1 SGHVS, CDR2 FNYEAQ. V dropped 5 bases and J dropped 0 bases, with 10 bases sitting between them. This CDR3 region has 15 residues. This CDR3 reads CASSPKGPNTGELFF. The CDR3 DNA reads as TGTGCCAGCAGCCCGAAGGGGCCGAACACCGGGGAGCTGTTTTTT.

In this sample, this clonotype turned up a few times. The V call is TRBV28, the J call TRBJ2-1, with TRBD2 matching 14 bases. CDR1 is MDHEN and CDR2 is SYDVKM in the germline V gene. The ends lost 6 bases at V and 3 bases at J; junction bases unmatched: 10. This CDR3 has 18 residues. The chain's CDR3 is CASRGLAGGSQDYNEQFF. CDR3 nucleotide sequence: TGTGCCAGCAGAGGACTAGCGGGGGGCTCTCAGGACTACAATGAGCAGTTCTTC.

This clonotype came up many times. The junction shows a germline mismatch at one end, possibly a read error. The genes are TRBV6-1 and TRBJ1-1; 9 nucleotides agree with TRBD1. The germline gives CDR1 MNHNS, CDR2 SASEGT. The CDR3 covers 15 residues. CDR3 sequence reads: CASREGQGWNTEAFF. CDR3 sequence (DNA): TGTGCCAGCAGAGAAGGACAGGGGTGGAACACTGAAGCTTTCTTT.

This clonotype was detected many times. V usage is TRBV7-3 and J usage is TRBJ2-6, with D unclear. CDR1 is SGHTA and CDR2 is FQGTGA in the germline V gene. Deletions cut 5 bases from V and 4 bases from J, with 12 bases between. The CDR3 spans 15 residues. The CDR3: CASSPQPAGANVLTF. CDR3 DNA: TGTGCCAGCAGCCCCCAACCCGCGGGGGCCAACGTCCTGACTTTC.

This clonotype was observed a handful of times. V gene TRBV7-2 combines with J gene TRBJ1-6; TRBD1 matches 10 bases. Trimming at V came to 5 bases and at J to 11 bases, leaving 9 bases not matched to a gene. CDR1 is SGHTA, CDR2 FQGNSA, per germline. The CDR3 is 15 amino acids. The CDR3 region has the DNA TGTGCCAGCAGCCCATCCGGGACAGGGGACGCACCCCTCCACTTT. This encodes CASSPSGTGDAPLHF.

This clonotype was observed at least ten times. The chain combines TRBV14 with TRBJ1-2; D gene unclear. The CDR3 contains 13 residues. Germline CDR1 is SGHDN and CDR2 is FVKESK. Trimming shortened V by 4 bases and J by 4 bases, and 10 bases separated the two germline ends. This chain's CDR3 is CASSLRTGYGYTF. The CDR3 DNA is TGTGCCAGCAGCCTTCGGACGGGCTATGGCTACACCTTC.

This clonotype came up a few times. The V and J genes are TRBV20-1 and TRBJ2-5, with D perhaps TRBD1 (6 bases). Germline assignment: CDR1 DFQATT and CDR2 SNEGSKA (reference sequence). Trimming took off 6 bases at V and 7 bases at J, with 15 bases between the two ends. The CDR3 length is 12 residues. The CDR3 protein is CSALQGSATQYF. CDR3 DNA: TGCAGTGCCTTACAGGGTTCTGCGACCCAGTACTTC.

This clonotype came up many times. This chain links TRBV20-1 with TRBJ2-1; D may be TRBD1 or TRBD2 (5 bases each). The CDR3 contains 14 residues. Germline CDR1 reads DFQATT; CDR2 reads SNEGSKA (reference sequence). Trimming cost V 0 bases and J 9 bases, with 15 bases left between them. CDR3 region: CSARDLSGTGEQFF. The CDR3 nucleotides are TGCAGTGCTAGAGATCTGTCCGGGACGGGTGAGCAGTTCTTC.

This clonotype has just a few counts. The chain couples TRBV20-1 to TRBJ2-5; 7 nucleotides agree with TRBD1. CDR3 length: 11 amino acids. Germline V gene lookup returns CDR1 DFQATT and CDR2 SNEGSKA (reference sequence). The DNA for the CDR3 is TGCACAGTAACAGGGGAAGAGACCCAGTACTTC. It specifies CTVTGEETQYF.

This clonotype came up many times. The V and J genes are TRBV10-3 and TRBJ2-3; a weak D match, TRBD2 (6 bases). The germline V gene has CDR1 ENHRY and CDR2 SYGVKD. CDR3 length equals 15 residues. V was trimmed by 2 bases and J by 3 bases, leaving 12 bases between them. CDR3 bases: TGTGCCATCAGTGAGGGAAAAGGGAGGACAGATACGCAGTATTTT. Translated: CAISEGKGRTDTQYF.

The rearrangement joins TRBV9 to TRBJ2-3; D ambiguous. CDR1 and CDR2 (germline): SGDLS, YYNGEE. The ends were cut back, 0 bases at V and 0 bases at J, with 11 bases in the middle. This CDR3 spans 16 amino acids. The CDR3 nucleotides read TGTGCCAGCAGCGTAGCTTTGGAATCTAGCACAGATACGCAGTATTTT. Amino acids: CASSVALESSTDTQYF.

This clonotype was recorded at least ten times. The chain carries TRBV5-1 and TRBJ2-4; D gene ambiguous. V shed 2 bases and J shed 0 bases, with 6 bases lying between them. Per germline, CDR1 SGHRS and CDR2 YFSETQ. CDR3 length: 14 residues. CDR3 residues: CASSFEEAKNIQYF. CDR3 DNA: TGCGCCAGCAGCTTTGAGGAAGCCAAAAACATTCAGTACTTC.

In its sample, this clonotype was seen many times. J is TRBJ2-7 and V is TRBV3-1; D possibly corresponds to TRBD2 (6 bases). Germline assignment: CDR1 LGHDT and CDR2 YNNKEL (reference sequence). Trimming pared 5 bases from V and 3 bases from J, leaving 11 bases between. The CDR3 has 13 amino acids. The CDR3 spells CASSYPGDYEQYF. CDR3 in DNA: TGTGCCAGCAGCTACCCGGGGGACTACGAGCAGTACTTC.

Many counts were recorded for this clonotype. The chain recombines TRBV5-1 with TRBJ1-1, with 9 positions matching TRBD1. The J segment lost 2 bases and the V segment lost 4 bases, leaving 3 bases of the junction unmatched. CDR3 length equals 14 residues. Germline CDR1 reads SGHRS; CDR2 reads YFSETQ. The DNA for the CDR3 is TGCGCCAGCAGCCCGGGACAGGGTAACACTGAAGCTTTCTTT. Its protein is CASSPGQGNTEAFF.

This clonotype was counted at least ten times. The V gene is TRBV7-7, the J gene TRBJ2-5; the D gene is possibly TRBD2 (5 bases). Trimming removed 5 bases at V and 1 base at J, with 14 bases between. This CDR3 region has 15 residues. CDR1 and CDR2 (germline): SSHAT, FNYEAQ (reference sequence). The CDR3, as DNA: TGTGCCAGCAGCCTAAGATCGGGGAGCCAAGAGACCCAGTACTTC. It translates to CASSLRSGSQETQYF.